The 9 T cell receptor beta chains listed next were all sequenced from one sample in a study of shared clonotypes between healthy human individuals (dated by TCRdb to the early 2020s). Libraries were prepared through the immunoSEQ multiplex PCR assay. What TCRdb holds here is the immuneACCESS table cut down to in-frame rearrangements. Part of the clones is not present; checked against another copy, under half of the missing clones reflect an unresolved V gene, and the others are unexplained. This sample comprises some 530,000 clones, over 70% of them detected only once. More than 9.5% of the sample is taken by the ten largest. The material sequenced was PBMCs. The origin of the receptors is a woman aged 40 to 49 in good health. Some clones in this sample may be carry-over from other donors' samples.

The rearrangement links TRBV11-1 to TRBJ1-1; possibly TRBD1 for D (6 bases). Germline assignment: CDR1 SGHAT and CDR2 FQDESV (reference sequence). This CDR3 contains 15 residues. Deletions cut 0 bases from V and 0 bases from J, with 8 bases between. The CDR3, as DNA: TGTGCCAGCAGCTTAGCGACAGGCGTGAACACTGAAGCTTTCTTT. Protein product: CASSLATGVNTEAFF.

This chain uses TRBV10-3 with TRBJ1-1; TRBD1 might be the D (6 bases). CDR3 length equals 13 residues. Germline V CDR1 and CDR2: ENHRY, SYGVKD. Trimming took 8 bases from V and 5 from J, leaving 15 bases between them. For the CDR3, the DNA is TGTGCCATCGGGCAGGGGCCGGATACTGAAGCTTTCTTT. As protein: CAIGQGPDTEAFF.

The table lists this clone with a count of one. This chain's CDR3 is CASSYRQGLNEQFF. CDR3 nucleotide sequence: TGTGCCAGCAGTTACAGACAGGGCCTAAATGAGCAGTTCTTC. The chain has TRBV6-5 and TRBJ2-1, with 7 nucleotides matching TRBD1. V gave up 2 bases and J gave up 7 bases; unmatched junction bases: 5. The CDR3 extends over 14 amino acids. Germline V gives CDR1 MNHEY, CDR2 SVGAGI.

A few counts support this clone. The DNA of the CDR3 is TGTGCCAGTAGTGGACAGGCTAACACCTACGAGCAGTACTTC. It codes for CASSGQANTYEQYF. The chain couples TRBV19 to TRBJ2-7; the match to TRBD1 covers 7 bases. The germline CDR1 and CDR2 sequences are LNHDA and SQIVND (reference sequence). The CDR3 is made up of 14 amino acids. The ends lost 5 bases at V and 2 bases at J; junction bases unmatched: 6.

The rearrangement uses TRBV29-1 and TRBJ1-2; no definite D call. V lost 4 bases and J 4 bases, leaving 10 bases between the germline ends. CDR3 length equals 12 residues. The germline V gene encodes CDR1 SQVTM and CDR2 ANQGSEA. The DNA of the CDR3 is TGCAGCGTTGGTGGCTTTGGCTATGGCTACACCTTC. This encodes CSVGGFGYGYTF.

This sequence joins TRBV30 and TRBJ2-7; tentative D call: TRBD1 (6 bases). Between the trimmed V and J ends, which lost 3 bases and 2 bases, there was a span of 14 bases. CDR3 length: 14 residues. The germline V gene encodes CDR1 GTSNPN and CDR2 SVGIG (reference sequence). The CDR3 DNA reads as TGTGCCTGGAGCCCAGGGGACACCACCTACGAGCAGTACTTC. The encoded protein is CAWSPGDTTYEQYF.

For the CDR3, the DNA is TGTGCCAGCAGCCAGAGCCCGGGATTTTCGGTGGGTGGCTACACCTTC. Encoded protein: CASSQSPGFSVGGYTF. V and J are TRBV13 and TRBJ1-2, with D unresolved. In germline, CDR1 is PRHDT, CDR2 FYEKMQ (reference sequence). V lost 5 bases and J 7 bases, leaving 23 bases between the germline ends. This CDR3 has 16 residues.

The chain couples TRBV1 to TRBJ2-2. TRBV1 is deemed a pseudogene. The CDR3 is 17 residues long. CDR3 DNA sequence: TGCACCAGCAGCCCCCAGGAGCGCACCGGGGGCCCCGGGGAGCTGTTTTTT. Protein: CTSSPQERTGGPGELFF.

J is TRBJ1-2 and V is TRBV27; D gene unclear. Trimming left V 2 bases short and J 2 bases short, with 6 bases between. Germline lookup yields CDR1 MNHEY and CDR2 SMNVEV (reference sequence). CDR3 size: 13 residues. CDR3: CASSLQLNYGYTF. In DNA, the CDR3 is TGTGCCAGCAGTTTACAGTTAAACTATGGCTACACCTTC.